Presented here are 6 T cell receptor beta chains from one specimen sequenced in a study of CD8+ T cells in alopecia areata (dated by TCRdb to between 2018 and 2020). Receptor libraries were prepared by the immunoSEQ multiplex PCR assay. For TCR sequencing, RNA was extracted from every sample and reverse transcribed into cDNA to serve as template. Drawn from immuneACCESS, this table holds only the in-frame rearrangements with V and J called that TCRdb kept. Clones are partly lost; checked studies trace under half to an unresolved V gene and leave the rest unexplained. The sample table holds around 190,000 clones, of which around 50% were seen once. The top ten clonotypes cover roughly 5.3% of the sample. Sample: CD8+ T cells sorted from blood. These receptors were obtained from a human donor in good health.

This clone was seen ten or more times. The J gene is TRBJ1-1, the V gene TRBV12-2. TRBV12-2 is a pseudogene segment. The CDR3 extends over 18 amino acids. The DNA for the CDR3 is TGTGCAAGTCGCTTAGGGGAGAGTAACGGACCCATGAACACTGAAGCTTTCTTT. Its translation is CASRLGESNGPMNTEAFF.

V is TRBV6-5 and J is TRBJ2-3, with no clear D. V was pared by 2 bases and J by 3 bases, with 6 bases between. CDR3 length: 13 residues. The germline CDR1 and CDR2 sequences are MNHEY and SVGAGI. In DNA, the CDR3 is TGTGCCAGCAGTTACCGTCCTACAGATACGCAGTATTTT. Its translation is CASSYRPTDTQYF.

The chain links TRBV30 to TRBJ2-1, with D perhaps TRBD1 or TRBD2 (5 bases each). Germline V gene lookup returns CDR1 GTSNPN and CDR2 SVGIG (reference sequence). Trimming took off 0 bases at V and 2 bases at J, with 8 bases between the two ends. The CDR3 has 14 amino acids. CDR3: CAWSVQEAYNEQFF. The CDR3 DNA reads as TGTGCCTGGAGTGTACAGGAGGCCTACAATGAGCAGTTCTTC.

The V and J genes are TRBV4-1 and TRBJ1-2; D is undetermined. CDR3 length equals 11 residues. The V and J ends lost 3 bases and 5 bases respectively, with 4 bases between them. Germline V lookup: CDR1 MGHRA, CDR2 YSYEKL. The CDR3 region is CASSQGYGYTF. CDR3 nucleotide sequence: TGCGCCAGCAGCCAGGGGTATGGCTACACCTTC.

The chain has TRBV29-1 and TRBJ1-2; D ambiguous. Trimming cost V 3 bases and J 4 bases, with 12 bases left between them. Germline CDR1 SQVTM, CDR2 ANQGSEA. The CDR3 extends over 13 amino acids. Written as DNA, the CDR3 is TGCAGCGTTGACACGGGCAGCGGCTATGGCTACACCTTC. As protein: CSVDTGSGYGYTF.

This chain joins TRBV11-2 and TRBJ2-1, with D tentatively TRBD1 (5 bases). Germline CDR1 SGHAT, CDR2 FQNNGV. The V end was cut by 5 bases, the J end by 7 bases, with 12 bases between. This CDR3 has 13 residues. CDR3 protein: CASSPGRENEQFF. DNA of the CDR3: TGTGCCAGCAGCCCCGGCAGGGAAAATGAGCAGTTCTTC.